The clone carrying this T cell receptor (beta chain) was seen a handful of times. This clone may be a read error of a much larger clone one base away. CDR3 length: 14 amino acids. Germline V lookup: CDR1 SGDLS, CDR2 YYNGEE. V dropped 0 bases and J dropped 1 base, with 5 bases sitting between them. This specimen belongs to a study of response to subunit inactivated influenza vaccine. A single record per CDR3 protein comes from TCRdb applying MiXCR to the RT-PCR reads. The repertoire holds around 300,000 distinct CDR3 sequences, with roughly 20% as singletons. The chain joins TRBV9 to TRBJ1-3, with TRBD1 as a possible D gene (5 bases). This sequence was found in a man between 45 and 75 years old who received an inactivated influenza vaccine. The sample was PBMCs from blood, taken about 20 months after vaccination. DNA for the CDR3: TGTGCCAGCAGCGTAGCAGGGTCTGGAAACACCATATATTTT. It yields the protein CASSVAGSGNTIYF.